This is a list of T cell receptor beta chains from one sample in a study of shared clonotypes between healthy human individuals. Profiled with immunoSEQ multiplex PCR; TCRdb holds only in-frame clones, not every one. Seen here are a few million clones, approximately 95% observed once, and the top ten hold 0.39%. Sequencing input: naive CD4+ T cells from PBMCs. The origin of the receptors is a man younger than 30 in good health. Some clones in this sample may be carry-over from other donors' samples. The CDR3 runs from the conserved cysteine through the conserved F or W. A D gene is named only where the DNA matches it firmly. Clone size is given for some rows only: seen once, a few or many times, or a class if the clone is expanded.

D gene,V gene,clone size,J gene,CDR3 protein,CDR3 DNA
TRBD1,TRBV6-1,once,TRBJ1-2,CANRQGANYGYTF,TGTGCCAACCGACAGGGAGCTAACTATGGCTACACCTTC
NA,TRBV28,NA,TRBJ1-1,CASISPLGLNTEAFF,TGTGCCAGCATCTCGCCTCTTGGGCTGAACACTGAAGCTTTCTTT
NA,TRBV7-2,NA,TRBJ1-1,CASSPDVIGWSTEAFF,TGTGCCAGCAGCCCTGACGTGATAGGGTGGAGCACTGAAGCTTTCTTT
TRBD1,TRBV5-1,NA,TRBJ2-5,CASSLWQGAGETQYF,TGCGCCAGCAGCTTGTGGCAGGGGGCGGGAGAGACCCAGTACTTC
NA,TRBV7-3,NA,TRBJ2-7,CASSLNGVSYEQYF,TGTGCCAGCAGCTTAAACGGGGTCTCCTACGAGCAGTACTTC
TRBD1,TRBV7-8,NA,TRBJ2-5,CASKTGGRETQYF,TGTGCCAGCAAGACAGGGGGACGGGAGACCCAGTACTTC
NA,TRBV21-1,NA,TRBJ2-2,CASSKFSSGQGRDTGELFF,TGTGCCAGCAGCAAATTTTCCTCGGGACAGGGGCGAGACACCGGGGAGCTGTTTTTT
TRBD2,TRBV5-1,NA,TRBJ2-1,CASSDLGGPTSYNEQFF,TGCGCCAGCAGCGACTTGGGAGGGCCAACTTCCTACAATGAGCAGTTCTTC
NA,TRBV19,NA,TRBJ2-7,CASSTPSRSEQYF,TGTGCCAGTAGTACCCCCTCCCGTTCTGAGCAGTACTTC
NA,TRBV14,NA,TRBJ1-4,CASSQTGYGTNEKLFF,TGTGCCAGCAGCCAAACAGGGTACGGAACTAATGAAAAACTGTTTTTT
TRBD1,TRBV28,NA,TRBJ1-1,CASSLMGQGGAFF,TGTGCCAGCAGTTTAATGGGACAGGGGGGAGCTTTCTTT
TRBD2,TRBV7-6,NA,TRBJ2-5,CASSSGGRAQYF,TGTGCCAGCAGCTCGGGGGGGAGGGCCCAGTACTTC
NA,TRBV7-3,NA,TRBJ2-2,CASSSRATGELFF,TGTGCCAGCAGCTCAAGGGCCACCGGGGAGCTGTTTTTT
NA,TRBV6-5,NA,TRBJ2-1,CASTRFGSSYNEQFF,TGTGCCAGCACCCGTTTCGGTAGCTCCTACAATGAGCAGTTCTTC
NA,TRBV5-1,NA,TRBJ2-1,CASRTPGSSYNEQFF,TGCGCCAGCAGAACGCCGGGGAGCTCCTACAATGAGCAGTTCTTC
NA,TRBV28,NA,TRBJ1-1,CASSFGVAEAFF,TGTGCCAGCAGTTTTGGGGTTGCTGAAGCTTTCTTT
NA,TRBV10-2,NA,TRBJ1-1,CASRRGDTEAFF,TGCGCCAGCAGGAGGGGAGACACTGAAGCTTTCTTT
NA,TRBV5-1,NA,TRBJ1-5,CASSLDANQPQHF,TGCGCCAGCAGCTTGGATGCGAATCAGCCCCAGCATTTT
NA,TRBV11-3,NA,TRBJ2-6,CASSPARAGVGANVLTF,TGTGCCAGCAGCCCGGCCCGGGCCGGGGTGGGGGCCAACGTCCTGACTTTC
NA,TRBV9,NA,TRBJ2-3,CASSVGRTRGGTDTQYF,TGTGCCAGCAGCGTAGGTAGGACGCGTGGCGGCACAGATACGCAGTATTTT
NA,TRBV11-3,once,TRBJ2-2,CASSHGGSRVDTGELFF,TGTGCCAGCAGCCATGGCGGGTCCAGGGTGGACACCGGGGAGCTGTTTTTT
TRBD1,TRBV6-5,NA,TRBJ2-1,CASSTGQGRVFF,TGTGCCAGCAGTACTGGACAGGGAAGGGTGTTCTTC
NA,TRBV5-1,NA,TRBJ2-6,CASSLGTGLINPSGANVLTF,TGCGCCAGCAGCTTGGGAACAGGACTCATTAATCCCTCTGGGGCCAACGTCCTGACTTTC